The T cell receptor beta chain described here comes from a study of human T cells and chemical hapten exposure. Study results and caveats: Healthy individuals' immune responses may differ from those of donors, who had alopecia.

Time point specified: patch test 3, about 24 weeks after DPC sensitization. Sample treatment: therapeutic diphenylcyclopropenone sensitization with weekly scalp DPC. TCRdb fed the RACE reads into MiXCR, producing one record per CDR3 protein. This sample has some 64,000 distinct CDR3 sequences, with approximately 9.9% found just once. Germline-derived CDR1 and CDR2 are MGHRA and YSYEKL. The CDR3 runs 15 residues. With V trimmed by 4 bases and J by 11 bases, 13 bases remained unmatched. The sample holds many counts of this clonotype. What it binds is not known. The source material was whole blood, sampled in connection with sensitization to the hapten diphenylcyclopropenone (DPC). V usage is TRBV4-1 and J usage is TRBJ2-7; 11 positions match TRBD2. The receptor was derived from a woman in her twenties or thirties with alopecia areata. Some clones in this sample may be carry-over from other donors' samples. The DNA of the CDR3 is TGCGCCAGCAGCCCCTCACCGGGACTAGCGGCCCGGGAGTACTTC. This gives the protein CASSPSPGLAAREYF.